This TCR beta chain derives from a study of T cell changes during pregnancy in multiple sclerosis. The CDR3 covers 14 residues. Deletions cut 1 base from V and 0 bases from J, with 5 bases between. Germline loops: CDR1 SEHNR, CDR2 FQNEAQ (reference sequence). Assay used: immunoSEQ multiplex PCR; TCRdb lists only in-frame clones, some missing. Seen here are fewer than 70,000 clones, 70% to 90% observed once, and the top ten hold around 2.3%. Here the sequenced sample was peripheral blood, taken in the first trimester of pregnancy. The chain combines TRBV7-9 with TRBJ2-3; D gene ambiguous. This receptor was obtained from a female donor with multiple sclerosis, enrolled in a pregnancy study. The CDR3 DNA sequence: TGTGCCAGCAGCTTAGTTGGCAGCACAGATACGCAGTATTTT. Protein product: CASSLVGSTDTQYF.